This is a list of T cell receptor beta chains from one sample in a study of T-cell memory formation after mild COVID-19. TCRdb reprocessed the 5' RACE reads with MiXCR, giving one entry per CDR3 protein. This sample has hundreds of thousands of distinct CDR3 sequences, with around a sixth found just once. Sequencing used PBMCs or a T cell subset sorted from them (not recorded which). These receptors were obtained from a man between 18 and 29 years old who had mild COVID-19 (a few samples of this study predate the infection). Cell type and time point are not known. Both conserved end residues are part of each CDR3. Each record gives: clone size, D gene, J gene, V gene, CDR3 protein, CDR3 DNA. A D gene is named only where the DNA matches it firmly. Clone size appears in some rows only: once, few, many, or a class for an expanded clone.

few - TRBJ2-7 TRBV25-1 CASSEYTVYEQYF TGTGCCAGCAGTGAATATACCGTTTACGAGCAGTACTTC
few - TRBJ2-2 TRBV3-1 CASSQRGTNTGELFF TGTGCCAGCAGCCAAAGGGGGACGAACACCGGGGAGCTGTTTTTT
- - TRBJ1-1 TRBV12-3/TRBV12-4 CASSHDTGHNTEAFF TGTGCCAGCAGTCACGACACGGGACACAACACTGAAGCTTTCTTT
many TRBD1 TRBJ1-1 TRBV4-3 CASSRTGTGDTEAFF TGCGCCAGCAGCCGAACCGGGACAGGGGATACTGAAGCTTTCTTT
- TRBD1 TRBJ2-1 TRBV7-7 CASSLAGGAHSEQFF TGTGCTAGCAGCTTAGCAGGGGGCGCTCACTCCGAGCAGTTCTTC
- - TRBJ1-5 TRBV4-2 CASSQDARQPQHF TGTGCCAGCAGCCAAGACGCGCGGCAGCCCCAGCATTTT
few - TRBJ2-3 TRBV5-1 CASSSLQGDPDTQYF TGCGCCAGCAGCTCACTACAGGGAGACCCAGATACGCAGTATTTT
- - TRBJ1-5 TRBV7-2 CASSSQPGPQHF TGTGCCAGCAGCTCCCAACCGGGTCCTCAGCATTTT
many - TRBJ1-5 TRBV24-1 CATSHRLGNQPQHF TGTGCCACCAGTCATCGCCTGGGTAATCAGCCCCAGCATTTT
few - TRBJ1-5 TRBV6-4 CASSDPLVGSNQPQHF TGTGCCAGCAGTGATCCACTGGTGGGTAGCAATCAGCCCCAGCATTTT
many - TRBJ2-2 TRBV9 CASSDSGRGELFF TGTGCCAGCAGCGACTCCGGGCGAGGGGAGCTGTTTTTT
- - TRBJ1-2 TRBV9 CASSVGGSNHGYTF TGTGCCAGCAGCGTAGGAGGGTCGAACCATGGCTACACCTTC
- - TRBJ2-5 TRBV14 CASSPWTEETQYF TGTGCCAGCAGCCCCTGGACAGAAGAGACCCAGTACTTC
few TRBD1 TRBJ1-1 TRBV4-1 CASSQETGRTEAFF TGCGCCAGCAGCCAGGAGACAGGGCGTACTGAAGCTTTCTTT
- - TRBJ2-3 TRBV20-1 CSANQRGYQADTQYF TGCAGTGCTAACCAAAGGGGGTATCAGGCAGATACGCAGTATTTT
- - TRBJ1-5 TRBV5-1 CASRGQPDQPQHF TGCGCCAGCAGAGGGCAACCCGATCAGCCCCAGCATTTT
few - TRBJ2-7 TRBV5-1 CASSLRTLYRGEAYEQYF TGCGCCAGCAGCTTGAGGACCCTCTACAGAGGGGAGGCCTACGAGCAGTACTTC
- TRBD1 TRBJ2-5 TRBV20-1 CSASHRGRETRYF TGCAGTGCTAGTCACAGGGGAAGGGAGACCCGGTACTTC
- TRBD2 TRBJ2-1 TRBV7-9 CASSLVAGVQFF TGTGCCAGCAGCTTGGTAGCGGGGGTCCAGTTCTTC
- TRBD2 TRBJ2-3 TRBV5-4 CASSLSLAGADTQYF TGTGCCAGCAGCTTATCGCTAGCGGGGGCGGATACGCAGTATTTT
few TRBD2 TRBJ2-7 TRBV20-1 CSARGSGGYEQYF TGCAGTGCCAGGGGCAGCGGGGGTTACGAGCAGTACTTC
many - TRBJ2-1 TRBV3-1 CASSQVRGNEQFF TGTGCCAGCAGCCAAGTTCGGGGCAATGAGCAGTTCTTC
few TRBD2 TRBJ2-3 TRBV6-2/TRBV6-3 CASSWTSGGAGTDTQYF TGTGCCAGCAGTTGGACTAGCGGGGGGGCCGGCACAGATACGCAGTATTTT
- - TRBJ2-4 TRBV7-2 CASSLSGPQNIQYF TGTGCCAGCAGCCTGTCGGGGCCACAAAACATTCAGTACTTC